Listed below are T cell receptor beta chains from one sample, sequenced in a study of T-cell memory formation after mild COVID-19. TCRdb analysed the 5' RACE reads with MiXCR anew, one entry per CDR3 protein. The sample shows 350,000 or so distinct CDR3 sequences, approximately 12% of them seen only once. Sequencing was carried out using PBMCs or a T cell subset sorted from them (not recorded which). The receptor set was obtained from a man younger than 35 who had mild COVID-19 (a few samples of this study predate the infection). Cell type and time point are not known. The CDR3 runs from the conserved cysteine through the conserved F or W. Fields, in order: J gene, D gene, V gene, clone size, CDR3 protein, CDR3 DNA. The D gene is left open where the match is weak. Expanded clones get a size class; other rows say once, few or many, or leave the size out.

>TRBJ1-6|.|TRBV5-4|few
CASSPPGVGSPLHF
TGTGCCAGCAGCCCCCCAGGGGTTGGTTCACCCCTCCACTTT
>TRBJ2-1|.|TRBV9|.
CASSAPPGDSYNEQFF
TGTGCCAGCAGCGCACCTCCAGGCGACTCCTACAATGAGCAGTTCTTC
>TRBJ2-1|.|TRBV7-6|.
CASSPAWRGPDNEQFF
TGTGCCAGCAGCCCCGCGTGGCGGGGGCCCGACAATGAGCAGTTCTTC
>TRBJ2-1|.|TRBV4-3|.
CASSQDLWSLGEQFF
TGCGCCAGCAGCCAAGATCTCTGGTCTCTAGGTGAGCAGTTCTTC
>TRBJ2-5|.|TRBV5-1|few
CASGGLETQYF
TGCGCCAGCGGGGGGTTGGAGACCCAGTACTTC
>TRBJ1-6|.|TRBV20-1|.
CSAWPRKDNSPLHF
TGCAGTGCGTGGCCCAGAAAAGATAATTCACCCCTCCACTTT
>TRBJ2-3|.|TRBV14|few
CASIPFWAGGTDTQYF
TGTGCCAGCATCCCGTTTTGGGCAGGGGGCACAGATACGCAGTATTTT
>TRBJ2-7|TRBD1|TRBV20-1|many
CSAGTGSYEQYF
TGCAGTGCCGGGACAGGGTCCTACGAGCAGTACTTC
>TRBJ2-6|.|TRBV7-9|few
CASSLFPDGPNVLTF
TGTGCCAGCAGCTTATTTCCCGACGGCCCCAACGTCCTGACTTTC
>TRBJ2-5|TRBD2|TRBV24-1|few
CATRGRGDQETQYF
TGTGCCACCCGCGGACGGGGGGACCAAGAGACCCAGTACTTC
>TRBJ2-3|.|TRBV25-1|.
CASSETVGGTDTQYF
TGTGCCAGCAGTGAAACCGTTGGGGGCACAGATACGCAGTATTTT
>TRBJ2-5|.|TRBV12-3/TRBV12-4|few
CASSYIGTQYF
TGTGCCAGCAGTTACATTGGGACCCAGTACTTC
>TRBJ2-3|TRBD2|TRBV2|few
CASGLTSGVRNTQYF
TGTGCCAGCGGTCTGACTAGCGGGGTCCGGAATACGCAGTATTTT
>TRBJ2-5|TRBD1|TRBV7-2|.
CASSPDRGAAETQYF
TGTGCCAGCAGCCCCGACAGGGGCGCCGCGGAGACCCAGTACTTC
>TRBJ2-2|.|TRBV9|many
CASSVNTGELFF
TGTGCCAGCAGCGTGAACACCGGGGAGCTGTTTTTT
>TRBJ1-6|.|TRBV5-1|few
CASSLTASHSPLHF
TGCGCCAGCAGCTTGACGGCATCACATTCACCCCTCCACTTT
>TRBJ2-3|.|TRBV5-5|.
CASSGVGTDTQYF
TGTGCCAGCAGTGGCGTGGGCACAGATACGCAGTATTTT
>TRBJ2-5|.|TRBV5-1|many
CASSLERAQYF
TGCGCCAGCAGCTTGGAACGGGCCCAGTACTTC
>TRBJ1-2|.|TRBV24-1|.
CATSDQQGRGYTF
TGTGCCACCAGTGATCAACAGGGAAGAGGCTACACCTTC
>TRBJ2-5|TRBD2|TRBV7-9|many
CASSAGLRGGETQYF
TGTGCCAGCAGCGCGGGGCTGCGGGGGGGAGAGACCCAGTACTTC
>TRBJ2-5|.|TRBV19|.
CASSISPGIEETQYF
TGTGCCAGTAGTATTTCCCCAGGGATAGAAGAGACCCAGTACTTC
>TRBJ2-7|.|TRBV7-8|few
CASRPQTGTPLYEQYF
TGTGCCAGCAGACCGCAAACCGGGACACCCCTCTACGAGCAGTACTTC
>TRBJ2-3|TRBD2|TRBV7-2|.
CASSPQRETDTQYF
TGTGCCAGCAGCCCCCAGCGGGAAACAGATACGCAGTATTTT
>TRBJ2-5|.|TRBV11-1|few
CASSEGHLQETQYF
TGTGCCAGCAGCGAGGGACATCTCCAAGAGACCCAGTACTTC
>TRBJ1-1|TRBD1|TRBV5-1|.
CASSPWTGETEAFF
TGCGCCAGCAGCCCCTGGACAGGGGAGACTGAAGCTTTCTTT
>TRBJ2-7|TRBD2|TRBV20-1|few
CSARESAGVVYEQYF
TGCAGTGCTAGAGAGTCAGCGGGGGTTGTCTACGAGCAGTACTTC
>TRBJ2-5|.|TRBV4-1|many
CASSQGQGTRETQYF
TGCGCCAGCAGCCAAGGTCAGGGAACGAGAGAGACCCAGTACTTC
>TRBJ1-1|TRBD1|TRBV7-2|many
CASSLASAGGFTEAFF
TGTGCCAGCAGCTTAGCGTCGGCAGGGGGGTTCACTGAAGCTTTCTTT
>TRBJ2-6|.|TRBV4-3|few
CASSRQIQAGANVLTF
TGCGCCAGCAGCCGGCAGATCCAGGCTGGGGCCAACGTCCTGACTTTC
>TRBJ1-1|.|TRBV12-3/TRBV12-4|few
CASSLRGAGNTEAFF
TGTGCCAGCAGTTTAAGGGGGGCCGGGAACACTGAAGCTTTCTTT
>TRBJ1-2|TRBD1|TRBV7-3|many
CASSLVGTGSADYTF
TGTGCCAGCAGCTTAGTAGGGACAGGGTCAGCAGACTACACCTTC
>TRBJ2-5|TRBD1|TRBV10-3|few
CAISARGQETQYF
TGTGCCATCAGCGCCAGGGGGCAAGAGACCCAGTACTTC
>TRBJ2-7|TRBD1|TRBV14|once
CASSQPGTGDYEQYF
TGTGCCAGCAGCCAGCCCGGGACAGGGGACTACGAGCAGTACTTC
>TRBJ1-1|.|TRBV30|.
CAAKRRAAVVNTEAFF
TGTGCCGCAAAACGACGGGCCGCTGTCGTGAACACTGAAGCTTTCTTT
>TRBJ1-5|TRBD1|TRBV7-9|.
CASSLATGTGEPPQHF
TGTGCCAGCAGCTTAGCGACAGGGACAGGGGAACCGCCCCAGCATTTT
>TRBJ2-3|.|TRBV7-2|many
CASSSATDTQYF
TGTGCCAGCAGCTCTGCCACAGATACGCAGTATTTT
>TRBJ1-1|.|TRBV7-9|few
CASSWGILDTEAFF
TGTGCCAGCAGTTGGGGCATTCTGGACACTGAAGCTTTCTTT
>TRBJ1-6|TRBD1|TRBV2|.
CASRMGQGRRGSPLHF
TGTGCCAGCAGAATGGGACAGGGCAGGCGGGGTTCACCCCTCCACTTT
>TRBJ1-5|.|TRBV5-1|few
CASSSTGGQPQHF
TGCGCCAGCAGCTCGACAGGAGGTCAGCCCCAGCATTTT
>TRBJ1-1|.|TRBV6-5|few
CASSSPPGRSAEAFF
TGTGCCAGCAGTTCACCTCCGGGCAGATCAGCTGAAGCTTTCTTT
>TRBJ2-5|TRBD2|TRBV2|.
CASREVERGDSETQYF
TGTGCCAGCAGGGAGGTCGAGCGGGGGGACAGTGAGACCCAGTACTTC
>TRBJ2-6|TRBD1|TRBV5-1|.
CASSLPTGGGGANVLTF
TGCGCCAGCAGCTTACCGACAGGGGGCGGTGGGGCCAACGTCCTGACTTTC
>TRBJ2-1|TRBD1|TRBV23-1|.
CASSKDRGRPRSRYRNEQFF
TGCGCCAGCAGTAAGGACAGGGGAAGGCCCCGAAGTAGGTATAGGAATGAGCAGTTCTTC
>TRBJ1-1|.|TRBV6-5|few
CASSRRSVGNTEAFF
TGTGCCAGCAGCCGACGAAGCGTCGGGAACACTGAAGCTTTCTTT
>TRBJ2-6|.|TRBV2|.
CASGGTVSGANVLTF
TGTGCCAGCGGAGGGACAGTCTCTGGGGCCAACGTCCTGACTTTC
>TRBJ1-1|TRBD1|TRBV5-6|once
CASSLGPTGTVNTEAFF
TGTGCCAGCAGCTTGGGGCCTACCGGGACAGTGAACACTGAAGCTTTCTTT
>TRBJ2-7|.|TRBV5-4|.
CASSLGGTISYEQYF
TGTGCCAGCAGCTTGGGGGGGACCATCTCCTACGAGCAGTACTTC
>TRBJ2-1|.|TRBV3-1|few
CASSQDGGALYNEQFF
TGTGCCAGCAGCCAAGACGGCGGGGCGCTATACAATGAGCAGTTCTTC
>TRBJ1-2|.|TRBV7-9|few
CASSDAFVGYTF
TGTGCCAGCAGCGATGCATTTGTTGGCTACACCTTC
>TRBJ1-1|TRBD1|TRBV9|few
CASSVSRDRGLNTEAFF
TGTGCCAGCAGCGTTAGCCGGGACAGGGGGCTGAACACTGAAGCTTTCTTT
>TRBJ1-3|TRBD1|TRBV7-2|.
CASSEDRGLPGNTIYF
TGTGCCAGCAGCGAGGACAGGGGATTACCGGGAAACACCATATATTTT
>TRBJ1-1|.|TRBV3-1|.
CASSQVPQGTEAFF
TGTGCCAGCAGCCAAGTCCCCCAGGGGACTGAAGCTTTCTTT
>TRBJ1-5|TRBD1|TRBV7-2|.
CASSSDRGLVQPQHF
TGTGCCAGCAGCTCGGACAGGGGTTTGGTTCAGCCCCAGCATTTT
>TRBJ2-2|TRBD2|TRBV28|.
CASSFSSAGVNTGELFF
TGTGCCAGCAGTTTCTCATCAGCGGGGGTTAACACCGGGGAGCTGTTTTTT
>TRBJ2-2|.|TRBV15|few
CATSSVGRGNPGELFF
TGTGCCACCAGCAGCGTCGGCCGGGGTAACCCCGGGGAGCTGTTTTTT
>TRBJ2-5|TRBD2|TRBV4-1|.
CASSQDWTSSETQYF
TGCGCCAGCAGCCAGGATTGGACTAGTTCGGAGACCCAGTACTTC
>TRBJ2-1|.|TRBV11-2|many
CASSPPGLPEVNEQFF
TGTGCCAGCAGCCCTCCGGGCCTTCCAGAGGTCAATGAGCAGTTCTTC